This is a list of T cell receptor beta chains from one sample in a study of blood T cell repertoires in COVID-19. Assay used: immunoSEQ multiplex PCR; TCRdb lists only in-frame clones, some missing. In the table there are 60,000 to 80,000 clones, 88% of which are singletons. The sample was peripheral blood. These receptors were obtained from a woman in her 70s with acute or convalescent COVID-19. Both conserved end residues are part of each CDR3. Each record gives: clone size, J gene, D gene, V gene, CDR3 DNA, CDR3 protein. D genes are given only for firm matches. Not all rows give a size; the values are once, few, many and, for expanded clones, a class.

clone_size: -
j_call: TRBJ1-2
d_call: -
v_call: TRBV28
cdr3_nt: TGTGCCAGCAGTTTGGGGGGAGGAAACTATGGCTACACCTTC
cdr3_aa: CASSLGGGNYGYTF

clone_size: once
j_call: TRBJ1-1
d_call: -
v_call: TRBV23-1
cdr3_nt: TGCGCCAGCAGTCAATTTTCCAGGGGCACTGAAGCTTTCTTT
cdr3_aa: CASSQFSRGTEAFF

clone_size: -
j_call: TRBJ1-5
d_call: -
v_call: TRBV2
cdr3_nt: TGTGCCAGCAGCCCAGGCTCGGATCAGCCCCAGCATTTT
cdr3_aa: CASSPGSDQPQHF

clone_size: -
j_call: TRBJ1-1
d_call: -
v_call: TRBV7-6
cdr3_nt: TGTGCCAGCAGCTTAGTACAGGTCCCGAGGACTGAAGCTTTCTTT
cdr3_aa: CASSLVQVPRTEAFF

clone_size: -
j_call: TRBJ2-1
d_call: -
v_call: TRBV7-2
cdr3_nt: TGTGCCAGCAGCTTAGACGTTCGGGGTGCGCAGTTCTTC
cdr3_aa: CASSLDVRGAQFF

clone_size: -
j_call: TRBJ1-5
d_call: -
v_call: TRBV7-9
cdr3_nt: TGTGCCAGCAGCTTAGGGGGAGGAATCAATCAGCCCCAGCATTTT
cdr3_aa: CASSLGGGINQPQHF

clone_size: once
j_call: TRBJ1-4
d_call: -
v_call: TRBV2
cdr3_nt: TGTGCCAGCAGTTTTAATAATGAAAAACTGTTTTTT
cdr3_aa: CASSFNNEKLFF

clone_size: -
j_call: TRBJ2-3
d_call: -
v_call: TRBV6-2/TRBV6-3
cdr3_nt: TGTGCCAGCAGCGACGGGGGACTCACAGTAGGAACAGATACGCAGTATTTT
cdr3_aa: CASSDGGLTVGTDTQYF

clone_size: once
j_call: TRBJ2-7
d_call: TRBD2
v_call: TRBV4-2
cdr3_nt: TGTGCCAGCAGCCGTAGCGGGAGCGATCTTGTCGAGCAGTACTTC
cdr3_aa: CASSRSGSDLVEQYF

clone_size: -
j_call: TRBJ1-3
d_call: TRBD1
v_call: TRBV7-6
cdr3_nt: TGTGCCAGCAGCTTAGGCGGACAGGGCCTCTCTGGAAACACCATATATTTT
cdr3_aa: CASSLGGQGLSGNTIYF

clone_size: once
j_call: TRBJ1-1
d_call: -
v_call: TRBV27
cdr3_nt: TGTGCCAGCCGAACAGGGAACACTGAAGCTTTCTTT
cdr3_aa: CASRTGNTEAFF

clone_size: -
j_call: TRBJ1-6
d_call: TRBD1
v_call: TRBV6-5
cdr3_nt: TGTGCCAGCAGTTACCCTGGACAGGGGAATTCACCCCTCCACTTT
cdr3_aa: CASSYPGQGNSPLHF

clone_size: once
j_call: TRBJ2-5
d_call: -
v_call: TRBV30
cdr3_nt: TGTGCCTGGAGTATACTAGGAAAGACCCAGTACTTC
cdr3_aa: CAWSILGKTQYF

clone_size: -
j_call: TRBJ1-2
d_call: -
v_call: TRBV3-1/TRBV3-2
cdr3_nt: TGTGCCAGCAGTTACGCCGGGGGGAACTATGGCTACACCTTC
cdr3_aa: CASSYAGGNYGYTF

clone_size: once
j_call: TRBJ1-5
d_call: TRBD1
v_call: TRBV10-3
cdr3_nt: TGTGCCATCAGTGATTCGGGACAGAGCAATCAGCCCCAGCATTTT
cdr3_aa: CAISDSGQSNQPQHF

clone_size: -
j_call: TRBJ1-5
d_call: -
v_call: TRBV28
cdr3_nt: TGTGCCAGCAGCGTCAAACAGGGAGATAGCAATCAGCCCCAGCATTTT
cdr3_aa: CASSVKQGDSNQPQHF

clone_size: -
j_call: TRBJ1-1
d_call: -
v_call: TRBV2
cdr3_nt: TGTGCCAGCAGTGATAGGGGGGGCCAGAACACTGAAGCTTTCTTT
cdr3_aa: CASSDRGGQNTEAFF

clone_size: -
j_call: TRBJ1-1
d_call: -
v_call: TRBV12-3/TRBV12-4
cdr3_nt: TGTGCCAGCAGCCCCGCGACAGAAACTTTCTTT
cdr3_aa: CASSPATETFF

clone_size: -
j_call: TRBJ2-7
d_call: -
v_call: TRBV7-7
cdr3_nt: TGTGCTAGCAGCCTGGGACTGGAGGGCGAGCAGTACTTC
cdr3_aa: CASSLGLEGEQYF

clone_size: few
j_call: TRBJ1-6
d_call: TRBD1
v_call: TRBV28
cdr3_nt: TGTGCCAGCAGTACCGGACAGGCGGGGGGTTCACCCCTCCACTTT
cdr3_aa: CASSTGQAGGSPLHF

clone_size: -
j_call: TRBJ1-2
d_call: -
v_call: TRBV24-1
cdr3_nt: TGTGCCACCAGTGAAAATGCGGCGGGGAGGGAGGGCTATGGCTACACCTTC
cdr3_aa: CATSENAAGREGYGYTF

clone_size: few
j_call: TRBJ1-5
d_call: TRBD1
v_call: TRBV15
cdr3_nt: TGTGCCACCAGCACGGACAGGGCAGAGAAGCCCCAGCATTTT
cdr3_aa: CATSTDRAEKPQHF

clone_size: -
j_call: TRBJ2-1
d_call: TRBD1
v_call: TRBV24-1
cdr3_nt: TGTGCCACAACAGGGGGCAACAATGAGCAGTTCTTC
cdr3_aa: CATTGGNNEQFF

clone_size: once
j_call: TRBJ2-7
d_call: -
v_call: TRBV27
cdr3_nt: TGTGCCAGCAGTTTAAAGAGGACAGATCTCTACGAGCAGTACTTC
cdr3_aa: CASSLKRTDLYEQYF

clone_size: large
j_call: TRBJ1-2
d_call: -
v_call: TRBV1
cdr3_nt: TGCACCAGCAAGAGGGCTCCCCACTATGGCTACACCTTC
cdr3_aa: CTSKRAPHYGYTF

clone_size: few
j_call: TRBJ2-7
d_call: TRBD2
v_call: TRBV7-6
cdr3_nt: TGTGCCAGCAGCCCTGGACTAGCGGGTTTCAACTACGAGCAGTACTTC
cdr3_aa: CASSPGLAGFNYEQYF

clone_size: -
j_call: TRBJ2-5
d_call: TRBD1
v_call: TRBV7-9
cdr3_nt: TGTGCCAGCAACAGGGGTAGCGAGACCCAGTACTTC
cdr3_aa: CASNRGSETQYF

clone_size: -
j_call: TRBJ1-5
d_call: TRBD1
v_call: TRBV19
cdr3_nt: TGTGCCAGTACCCGGGACAGGGACTCCAATCAGCCCCAGCATTTT
cdr3_aa: CASTRDRDSNQPQHF

clone_size: few
j_call: TRBJ1-1
d_call: TRBD1
v_call: TRBV6-5
cdr3_nt: TGTGCCAGCAGTTACGGCCAGGGGGCTACTGAAGCTTTCTTT
cdr3_aa: CASSYGQGATEAFF

clone_size: -
j_call: TRBJ1-3
d_call: -
v_call: TRBV30
cdr3_nt: TGTGCCTGGAGTGTTGCAACAGGGTTAGGAAACACCATATATTTT
cdr3_aa: CAWSVATGLGNTIYF

clone_size: -
j_call: TRBJ2-3
d_call: -
v_call: TRBV4-3
cdr3_nt: TGCGCCAGCAGCCAAGAAGGAGGCAGAAAAGCAGATACGCAGTATTTT
cdr3_aa: CASSQEGGRKADTQYF

clone_size: -
j_call: TRBJ2-2
d_call: -
v_call: TRBV5-1
cdr3_nt: TGCGCCAGCAGCTTGGAACAGAACACCGGGGAGCTGTTTTTT
cdr3_aa: CASSLEQNTGELFF

clone_size: -
j_call: TRBJ2-5
d_call: TRBD1
v_call: TRBV6-5
cdr3_nt: TGTGCCAGCGCCAGGACAGGACAAGAGACCCAGTACTTC
cdr3_aa: CASARTGQETQYF

clone_size: -
j_call: TRBJ1-1
d_call: TRBD1
v_call: TRBV6-5
cdr3_nt: TGTGCCAGCAGTAGCCGGGACAGGTTTAACACTGAAGCTTTCTTT
cdr3_aa: CASSSRDRFNTEAFF

clone_size: -
j_call: TRBJ2-3
d_call: -
v_call: TRBV11-3
cdr3_nt: TGTGCCAGCAGCTTAGAACCCTCCACATGGGATACGCAGTATTTT
cdr3_aa: CASSLEPSTWDTQYF

clone_size: once
j_call: TRBJ1-5
d_call: -
v_call: TRBV28
cdr3_nt: TGTGCCAGCAGTTTCCCCCAGGGCAATCAGCCCCAGCATTTT
cdr3_aa: CASSFPQGNQPQHF

clone_size: -
j_call: TRBJ1-2
d_call: -
v_call: TRBV19
cdr3_nt: TGTGCCAGTAGTATGGGGGGAGAAGGCTACACCTTC
cdr3_aa: CASSMGGEGYTF

clone_size: -
j_call: TRBJ1-6
d_call: -
v_call: TRBV30
cdr3_nt: TGTGCCTTCGGCCGGGACTCCTATAATTCACCCCTCCACTTT
cdr3_aa: CAFGRDSYNSPLHF

clone_size: -
j_call: TRBJ1-4
d_call: TRBD1
v_call: TRBV28
cdr3_nt: TGTGCCAGCAGTTCTCGACAGGGGGAGGGCGAAAAACTGTTTTTT
cdr3_aa: CASSSRQGEGEKLFF

clone_size: -
j_call: TRBJ2-3
d_call: -
v_call: TRBV5-4
cdr3_nt: TGTGCCAGCAGCTTGGGACTTACCACTTTACTCACAGATACGCAGTATTTT
cdr3_aa: CASSLGLTTLLTDTQYF

clone_size: once
j_call: TRBJ1-4
d_call: -
v_call: TRBV28
cdr3_nt: TGTGCCAGCAGTTTAGGGCGAGGGTTGCATGAAAAACTGTTTTTT
cdr3_aa: CASSLGRGLHEKLFF

clone_size: -
j_call: TRBJ1-2
d_call: TRBD1
v_call: TRBV6-5
cdr3_nt: TGTGCCAGCAGTTACTCAGGACAGGATAACTATGGCTACACCTTC
cdr3_aa: CASSYSGQDNYGYTF

clone_size: -
j_call: TRBJ1-2
d_call: -
v_call: TRBV7-3
cdr3_nt: TGTGCCAGCAGCTTAAGCCCACAGGATAACTATGGCTACACCTTC
cdr3_aa: CASSLSPQDNYGYTF

clone_size: -
j_call: TRBJ1-4
d_call: TRBD1
v_call: TRBV5-4
cdr3_nt: TGTGCCAGCAGCTTGGAGGGGGCGCAAAGGGAACTGTTTTTT
cdr3_aa: CASSLEGAQRELFF

clone_size: -
j_call: TRBJ1-4
d_call: -
v_call: TRBV18
cdr3_nt: TGTGCCAGCTCACCTGGCGGGCAGGGGAGAGAAAAACTGTTTTTT
cdr3_aa: CASSPGGQGREKLFF

clone_size: -
j_call: TRBJ2-5
d_call: TRBD2
v_call: TRBV6-5
cdr3_nt: TGTGCCAGCAGAAATAGCGGGAGTGGGGAGACCCAGTACTTC
cdr3_aa: CASRNSGSGETQYF

clone_size: -
j_call: TRBJ1-5
d_call: TRBD1
v_call: TRBV2
cdr3_nt: TGTGCCAGCAGCCTTATTCAGGGGGTTAGCAATCAGCCCCAGCATTTT
cdr3_aa: CASSLIQGVSNQPQHF

clone_size: -
j_call: TRBJ1-6
d_call: -
v_call: TRBV4-3
cdr3_nt: TGCGCCAGCAGCCAAGTTGCGCTGAATAATTCACCCCTCCACTTT
cdr3_aa: CASSQVALNNSPLHF

clone_size: -
j_call: TRBJ1-1
d_call: TRBD1
v_call: TRBV19
cdr3_nt: TGTGCCACCCTACAGGGGGGGTCAACTGAAGCTTTCTTT
cdr3_aa: CATLQGGSTEAFF

clone_size: -
j_call: TRBJ2-2
d_call: TRBD2
v_call: TRBV6-8
cdr3_nt: TGTGCCAGCCTCGGGAGGGCCGAAACCGGGGAGCTGTTTTTT
cdr3_aa: CASLGRAETGELFF

clone_size: -
j_call: TRBJ1-6
d_call: -
v_call: TRBV28
cdr3_nt: TGTGCCAGCAGTTCCCCTAGCCGGGGGAATAATTCACCCCTCCACTTT
cdr3_aa: CASSSPSRGNNSPLHF

clone_size: -
j_call: TRBJ2-3
d_call: TRBD1
v_call: TRBV6-5
cdr3_nt: TGTGCCAGCAGTTACGGGACAGGGAAACAGTATTTT
cdr3_aa: CASSYGTGKQYF

clone_size: few
j_call: TRBJ2-1
d_call: TRBD2
v_call: TRBV5-6
cdr3_nt: TGTGCCAGCAGCTCTCGGACGACTAGCGGGAGGGGTGAGCAGTTCTTC
cdr3_aa: CASSSRTTSGRGEQFF